The 10 T cell receptor beta chains reported below all come from one sample, sequenced in a study of cytomegalovirus exposure and HLA in healthy donors. Sequenced by immunoSEQ multiplex PCR; TCRdb stores in-frame clones only, minus some. The data show about 150,000 clones, 88% seen once. What was sequenced was PBMCs. These receptor sequences come from a man between 18 and 29 years old in good health and CMV-seronegative.

In nucleotides, the CDR3 is TGTGCCAGCAGTTTGACAGGAATGAACACTGAAGCTTTCTTT. Translated, it gives CASSLTGMNTEAFF. The gene calls are TRBV28 and TRBJ1-1, with a tentative D call TRBD1 (6 bases). The V end was cut by 3 bases, the J end by 0 bases, with 8 bases between. CDR1 and CDR2 (germline): MDHEN, SYDVKM. The CDR3 loop spans 14 amino acids.

V usage is TRBV6-5 and J usage is TRBJ2-3; possibly TRBD1 for D (6 bases). Trimming removed 7 bases at V and 6 bases at J, with 14 bases between. Germline V lookup: CDR1 MNHEY, CDR2 SVGAGI. The CDR3 runs 13 residues. The CDR3 DNA follows: TGTGCCAGCAAACAGGGTTGGGGTGATACGCAGTATTTT. It specifies CASKQGWGDTQYF.

The chain links TRBV13 to TRBJ2-3; TRBD2 is a possible D gene (7 bases). CDR3 size: 16 residues. Germline assignment: CDR1 PRHDT and CDR2 FYEKMQ (reference sequence). Between the trimmed V and J ends, which lost 1 base and 0 bases, there was a span of 11 bases. CDR3: CASSLVGGPSTDTQYF. Here the CDR3 DNA reads TGTGCCAGCAGCTTAGTGGGGGGGCCTAGCACAGATACGCAGTATTTT.

This clone was seen only once. The chain recombines TRBV28 with TRBJ1-1, with D hard to call. V was trimmed by 5 bases and J by 1 base, leaving 14 bases between them. The CDR3 consists of 15 residues. Germline CDR1 MDHEN, CDR2 SYDVKM. This chain's CDR3 is CASSPAEMRNTEAFF. The CDR3, as DNA: TGTGCCAGCAGTCCCGCCGAGATGCGGAACACTGAAGCTTTCTTT.

In nucleotides, the CDR3 is TGTGCCAGCAGTTCTAACAGGGGTGGCTACACCTTC. This gives the protein CASSSNRGGYTF. The V gene is TRBV6-5, the J gene TRBJ1-2, with TRBD1 matching 7 bases. The CDR3 covers 12 residues. V trimming: 4 bases; J trimming: 7 bases; junction bases outside the gene matches: 3. Germline V gene sequence: CDR1 MNHEY, CDR2 SVGAGI.

The chain carries TRBV10-1 and TRBJ2-7; the match to TRBD1 covers 8 bases. Trimming took 4 bases from V and 5 from J; bases not matched to a gene: 10. This CDR3 has 15 amino acids. From germline, CDR1 is WNHNN and CDR2 SYGVQD (reference sequence). In DNA, the CDR3 is TGCGCCAGCAGTGCGACCGACAGGGGTTCGGACGAGCAGTACTTC. Translating gives CASSATDRGSDEQYF.

This chain links TRBV7-6 with TRBJ1-3; 8 nucleotides agree with TRBD1. V shed 5 bases and J 0 bases; nucleotides not matched to a gene: 12. CDR1 is SGHVS and CDR2 is FNYEAQ in the germline V gene. The length of the CDR3 is 18 residues. DNA for the CDR3: TGTGCCAGCAGCGACACCCGACAGGGGACCCTCTCTGGAAACACCATATATTTT. Translated, it gives CASSDTRQGTLSGNTIYF.

V usage is TRBV5-6 and J usage is TRBJ1-2; 7 nucleotides align to TRBD1. Trimming took 2 bases from V and 5 from J; bases not matched to a gene: 9. Germline V gene sequence: CDR1 SGHDT, CDR2 YYEEEE. The CDR3 has 15 amino acids. CDR3 DNA sequence: TGTGCCAGCAGCTTTGACTCGACAGGGAGGTATGGCTACACCTTC. Translating gives CASSFDSTGRYGYTF.

The chain uses TRBV7-9 and TRBJ2-1, with TRBD2 as a possible D gene (6 bases). The CDR3 has 16 amino acids. Germline CDR1 SEHNR, CDR2 FQNEAQ (reference sequence). Trimming pared 0 bases from V and 2 bases from J, leaving 11 bases between. CDR3 residues: CASSLAPEGAYNEQFF. The CDR3 DNA reads TGTGCCAGCAGCTTAGCGCCGGAGGGCGCCTACAATGAGCAGTTCTTC.

The V and J genes are TRBV2 and TRBJ1-5; weak D call: TRBD1 (5 bases). The ends were cut back, 3 bases at V and 2 bases at J, with 17 bases in the middle. CDR1 SNHLY and CDR2 FYNNEI come from the germline V gene. This CDR3 has 17 residues. The CDR3 loop reads CASSDPGLGGGNQPQHF. As DNA, the CDR3 is TGTGCCAGCAGTGACCCGGGACTGGGGGGGGGCAATCAGCCCCAGCATTTT.